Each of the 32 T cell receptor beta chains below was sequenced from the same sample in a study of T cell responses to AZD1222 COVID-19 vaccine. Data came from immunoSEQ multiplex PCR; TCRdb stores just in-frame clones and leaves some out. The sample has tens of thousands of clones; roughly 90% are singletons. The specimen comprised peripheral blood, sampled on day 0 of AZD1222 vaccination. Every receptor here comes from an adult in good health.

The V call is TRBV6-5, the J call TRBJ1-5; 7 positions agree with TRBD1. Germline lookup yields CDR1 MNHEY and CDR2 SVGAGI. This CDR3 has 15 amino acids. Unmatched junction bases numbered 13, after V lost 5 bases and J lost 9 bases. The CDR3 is CASSREGQLGRPQHF. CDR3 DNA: TGTGCCAGCAGTAGGGAGGGACAGTTGGGCCGGCCCCAGCATTTT.

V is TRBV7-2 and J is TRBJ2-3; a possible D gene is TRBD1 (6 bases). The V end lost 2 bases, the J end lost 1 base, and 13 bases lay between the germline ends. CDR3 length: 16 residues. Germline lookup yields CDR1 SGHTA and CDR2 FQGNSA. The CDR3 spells CASSLRLTGRTDTQYF. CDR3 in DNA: TGTGCCAGCAGCTTACGTTTGACAGGACGCACAGATACGCAGTATTTT.

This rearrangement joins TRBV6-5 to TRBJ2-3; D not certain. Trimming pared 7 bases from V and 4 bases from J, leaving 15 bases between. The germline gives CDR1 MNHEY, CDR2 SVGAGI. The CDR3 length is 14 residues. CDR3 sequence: CASTKASAPDTQYF. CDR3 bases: TGTGCCAGCACCAAGGCTAGTGCACCAGATACGCAGTATTTT.

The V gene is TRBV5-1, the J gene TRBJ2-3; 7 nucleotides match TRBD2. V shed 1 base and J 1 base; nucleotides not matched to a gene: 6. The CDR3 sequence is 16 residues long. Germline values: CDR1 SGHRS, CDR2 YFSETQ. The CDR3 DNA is TGCGCCAGCAGCTTGCAGCGGGGAGGCGGCACAGATACGCAGTATTTT. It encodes CASSLQRGGGTDTQYF.

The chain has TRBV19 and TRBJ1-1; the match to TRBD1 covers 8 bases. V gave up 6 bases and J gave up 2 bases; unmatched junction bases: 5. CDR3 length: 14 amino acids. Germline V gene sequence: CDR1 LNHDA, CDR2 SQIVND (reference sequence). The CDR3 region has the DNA TGTGCCAGTAGGGTGGGACAGGCCAACACTGAAGCTTTCTTT. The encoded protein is CASRVGQANTEAFF.

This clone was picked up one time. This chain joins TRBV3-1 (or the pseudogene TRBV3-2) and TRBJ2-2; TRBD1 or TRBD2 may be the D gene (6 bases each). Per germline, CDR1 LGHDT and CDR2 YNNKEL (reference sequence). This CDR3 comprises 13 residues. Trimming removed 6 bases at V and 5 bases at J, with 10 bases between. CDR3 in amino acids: CASRKGGTGELFF. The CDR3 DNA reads TGTGCCAGCAGGAAGGGGGGAACCGGGGAGCTGTTTTTT.

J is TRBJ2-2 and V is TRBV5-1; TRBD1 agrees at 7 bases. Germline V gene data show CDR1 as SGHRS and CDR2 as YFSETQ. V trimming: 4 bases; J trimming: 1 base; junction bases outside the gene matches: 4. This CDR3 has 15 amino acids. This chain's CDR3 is CASSVGQKNTGELFF. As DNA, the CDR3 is TGCGCCAGCAGCGTGGGACAGAAGAACACCGGGGAGCTGTTTTTT.

The CDR3 DNA is TGTGCCAGCCGTTGGGGGGGCACTGAAGCTTTCTTT. Translating gives CASRWGGTEAFF. The gene calls are TRBV6-2 or TRBV6-3 and TRBJ1-1, with D perhaps TRBD1 (5 bases). The V end lost 8 bases, the J end lost 4 bases, and 11 bases lay between the germline ends. The CDR3 has 12 residues. CDR1 is MNHEY and CDR2 is SVGEGT in the germline V gene.

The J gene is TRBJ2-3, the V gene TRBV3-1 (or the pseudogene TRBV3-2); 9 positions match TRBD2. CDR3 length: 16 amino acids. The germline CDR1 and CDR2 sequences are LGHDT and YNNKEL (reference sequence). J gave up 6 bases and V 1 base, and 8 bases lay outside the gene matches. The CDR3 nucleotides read TGTGCCAGCAGCCAAGGACTGGCGGGGGGGCAGGATACGCAGTATTTT. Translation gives CASSQGLAGGQDTQYF.

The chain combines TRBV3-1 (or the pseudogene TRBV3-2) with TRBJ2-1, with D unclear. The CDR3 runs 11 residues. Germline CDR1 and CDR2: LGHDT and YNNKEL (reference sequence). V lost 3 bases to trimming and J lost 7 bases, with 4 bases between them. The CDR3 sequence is CASSHGNEQFF. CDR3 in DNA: TGTGCCAGCAGCCATGGGAATGAGCAGTTCTTC.

CDR3 DNA: TGTGCCAGCAGCGCCGGGACAGGGAAACTGTACGAGCAGTACTTC. Residues: CASSAGTGKLYEQYF. The chain has TRBV9 and TRBJ2-7; 9 bases agree with TRBD1. V lost 3 bases, J lost 4 bases, and 8 bases stayed unmatched. Germline V lookup: CDR1 SGDLS, CDR2 YYNGEE. This CDR3 is 15 amino acids long.

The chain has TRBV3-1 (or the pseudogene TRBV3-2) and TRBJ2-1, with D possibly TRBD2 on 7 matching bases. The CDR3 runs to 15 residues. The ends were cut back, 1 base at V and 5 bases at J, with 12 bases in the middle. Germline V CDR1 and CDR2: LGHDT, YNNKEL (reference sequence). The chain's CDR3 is CASSQVWGGHNEQFF. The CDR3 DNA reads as TGTGCCAGCAGCCAAGTGTGGGGGGGGCACAATGAGCAGTTCTTC.

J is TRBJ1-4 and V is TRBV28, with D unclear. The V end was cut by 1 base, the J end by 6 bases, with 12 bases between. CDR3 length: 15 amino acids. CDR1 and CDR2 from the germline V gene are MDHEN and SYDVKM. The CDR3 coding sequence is TGTGCCAGCAGTTTATCGACGGGATCCCATGAAAAACTGTTTTTT. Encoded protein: CASSLSTGSHEKLFF.

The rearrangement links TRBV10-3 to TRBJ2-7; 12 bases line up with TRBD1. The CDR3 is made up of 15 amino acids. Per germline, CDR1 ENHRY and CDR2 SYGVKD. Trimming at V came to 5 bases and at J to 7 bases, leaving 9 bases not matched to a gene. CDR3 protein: CAISLPGQGASEQYF. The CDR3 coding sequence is TGTGCCATCAGTCTACCGGGACAGGGGGCTTCTGAGCAGTACTTC.

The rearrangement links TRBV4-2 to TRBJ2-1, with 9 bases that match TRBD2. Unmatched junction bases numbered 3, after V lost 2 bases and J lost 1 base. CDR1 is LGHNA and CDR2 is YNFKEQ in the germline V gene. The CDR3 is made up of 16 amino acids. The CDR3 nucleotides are TGTGCCAGCAGCCAAAGAACTAGCGGGTCCTACAATGAGCAGTTCTTC. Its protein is CASSQRTSGSYNEQFF.

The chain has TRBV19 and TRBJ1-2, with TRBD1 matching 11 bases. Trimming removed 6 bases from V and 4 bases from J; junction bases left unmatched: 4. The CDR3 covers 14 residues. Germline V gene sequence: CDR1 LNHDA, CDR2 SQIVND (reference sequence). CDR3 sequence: CASSRDRGFYGYTF. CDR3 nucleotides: TGTGCCAGTAGCAGGGACAGGGGGTTCTATGGCTACACCTTC.

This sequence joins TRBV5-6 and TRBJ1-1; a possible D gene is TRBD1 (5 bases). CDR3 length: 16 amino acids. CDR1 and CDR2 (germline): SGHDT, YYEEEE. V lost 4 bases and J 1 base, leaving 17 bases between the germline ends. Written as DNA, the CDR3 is TGTGCCAGCAGCCCTACAGGCAGGACACCGAACACTGAAGCTTTCTTT. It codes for CASSPTGRTPNTEAFF. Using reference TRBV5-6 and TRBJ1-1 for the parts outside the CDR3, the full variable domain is DAGVTQSPTHLIKTRGQQVTLRCSPKSGHDTVSWYQQALGQGPQFIFQYYEEEERQRGNFPDRFSGHQFPNYSSELNVNALLLGDSALYLCASSPTGRTPNTEAFFGQGTRLTVV.

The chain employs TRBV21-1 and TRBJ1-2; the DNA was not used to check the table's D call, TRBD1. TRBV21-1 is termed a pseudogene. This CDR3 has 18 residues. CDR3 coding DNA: TGTGCCAGCAGCATACGCCGGGACATTCGGGGTCTTAACTATGGCTACACCTTC. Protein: CASSIRRDIRGLNYGYTF.

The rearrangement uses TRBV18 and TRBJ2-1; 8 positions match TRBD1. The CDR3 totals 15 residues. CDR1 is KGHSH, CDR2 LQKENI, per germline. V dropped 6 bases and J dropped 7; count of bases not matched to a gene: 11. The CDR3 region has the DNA TGTGCCAGCTCCCGAACAGGGGGTATCGAGAATGAGCAGTTCTTC. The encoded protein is CASSRTGGIENEQFF. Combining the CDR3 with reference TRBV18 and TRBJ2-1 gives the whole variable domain NAGVMQNPRHLVRRRGQEARLRCSPMKGHSHVYWYRQLPEEGLKFMVYLQKENIIDESGMPKERFSAEFPKEGPSILRIQQVVRGDSAAYFCASSRTGGIENEQFFGPGTRLTVL.

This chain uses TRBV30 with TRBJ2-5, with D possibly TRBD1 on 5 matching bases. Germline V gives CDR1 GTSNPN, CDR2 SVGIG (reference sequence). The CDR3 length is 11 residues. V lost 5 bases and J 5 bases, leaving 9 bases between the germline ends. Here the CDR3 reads CAWGARETQYF. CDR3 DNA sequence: TGTGCCTGGGGGGCCCGGGAGACCCAGTACTTC.

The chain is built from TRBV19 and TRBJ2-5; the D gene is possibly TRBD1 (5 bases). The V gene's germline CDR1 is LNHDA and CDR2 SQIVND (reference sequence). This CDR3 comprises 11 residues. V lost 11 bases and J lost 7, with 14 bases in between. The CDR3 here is CADLHRSTQYF. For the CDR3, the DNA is TGTGCCGACCTTCACAGGTCGACCCAGTACTTC.

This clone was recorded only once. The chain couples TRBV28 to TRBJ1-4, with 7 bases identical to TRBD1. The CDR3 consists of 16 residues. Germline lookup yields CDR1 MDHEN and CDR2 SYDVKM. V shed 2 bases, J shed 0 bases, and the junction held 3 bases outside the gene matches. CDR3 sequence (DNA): TGTGCCAGCAGTTTAAGGACAGGAGCAACTAATGAAAAACTGTTTTTT. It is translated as CASSLRTGATNEKLFF.

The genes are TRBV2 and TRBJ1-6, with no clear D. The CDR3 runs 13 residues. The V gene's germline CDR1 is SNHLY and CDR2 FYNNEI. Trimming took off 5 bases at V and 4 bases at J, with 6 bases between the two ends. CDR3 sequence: CASSSSYNSPLHF. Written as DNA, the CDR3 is TGTGCCAGCAGTTCCAGTTATAATTCACCCCTCCACTTT.

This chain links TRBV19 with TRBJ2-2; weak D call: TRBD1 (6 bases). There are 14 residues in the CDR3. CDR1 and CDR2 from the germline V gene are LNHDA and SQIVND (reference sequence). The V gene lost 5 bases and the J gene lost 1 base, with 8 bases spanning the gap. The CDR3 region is CASSGGQNTGELFF. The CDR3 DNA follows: TGTGCCAGTAGTGGGGGACAGAACACCGGGGAGCTGTTTTTT.

CDR3 residues: CASSSDRGQNQPQHF. DNA of the CDR3: TGTGCCAGCAGCTCGGACAGGGGCCAGAATCAGCCCCAGCATTTT. The chain carries TRBV7-2 and TRBJ1-5; 9 nucleotides align to TRBD1. This CDR3 contains 15 residues. J lost 4 bases, V lost 4 bases, and 5 bases had no gene match. The germline CDR1 and CDR2 sequences are SGHTA and FQGNSA. Using reference TRBV7-2 and TRBJ1-5 for the parts outside the CDR3, the full variable domain is GAGVSQSPSNKVTEKGKDVELRCDPISGHTALYWYRQSLGQGLEFLIYFQGNSAPDKSGLPSDRFSAERTGGSVSTLTIQRTQQEDSAVYLCASSSDRGQNQPQHFGDGTRLSIL.

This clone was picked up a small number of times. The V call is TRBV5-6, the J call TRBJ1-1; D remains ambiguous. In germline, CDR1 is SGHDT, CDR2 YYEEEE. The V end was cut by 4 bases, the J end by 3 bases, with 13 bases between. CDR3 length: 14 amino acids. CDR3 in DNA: TGTGCCAGCAGCCGGGGTTTCCCAGACACTGAAGCTTTCTTT. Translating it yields CASSRGFPDTEAFF.

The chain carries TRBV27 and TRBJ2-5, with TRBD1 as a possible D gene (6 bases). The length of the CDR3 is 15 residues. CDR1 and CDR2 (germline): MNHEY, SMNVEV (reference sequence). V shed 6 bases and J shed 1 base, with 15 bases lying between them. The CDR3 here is CASSLYRAPQETQYF. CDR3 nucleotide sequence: TGTGCCAGCAGCCTTTACAGGGCCCCCCAAGAGACCCAGTACTTC.

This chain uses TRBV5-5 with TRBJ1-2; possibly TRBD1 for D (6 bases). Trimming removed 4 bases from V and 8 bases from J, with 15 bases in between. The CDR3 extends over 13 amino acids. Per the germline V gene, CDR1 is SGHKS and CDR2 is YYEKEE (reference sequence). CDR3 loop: CASSDTGFGGYTF. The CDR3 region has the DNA TGTGCCAGCAGCGATACAGGGTTCGGGGGCTACACCTTC.

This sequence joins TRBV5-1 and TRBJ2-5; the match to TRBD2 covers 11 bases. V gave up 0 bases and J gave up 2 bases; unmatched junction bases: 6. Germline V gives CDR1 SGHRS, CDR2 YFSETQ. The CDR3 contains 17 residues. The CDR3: CASSLADRLAGQETQYF. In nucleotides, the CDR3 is TGCGCCAGCAGCTTGGCGGACCGACTAGCGGGGCAAGAGACCCAGTACTTC. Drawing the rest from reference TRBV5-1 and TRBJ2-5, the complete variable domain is KAGVTQTPRYLIKTRGQQVTLSCSPISGHRSVSWYQQTPGQGLQFLFEYFSETQRNKGNFPGRFSGRQFSNSRSEMNVSTLELGDSALYLCASSLADRLAGQETQYFGPGTRLLVL.

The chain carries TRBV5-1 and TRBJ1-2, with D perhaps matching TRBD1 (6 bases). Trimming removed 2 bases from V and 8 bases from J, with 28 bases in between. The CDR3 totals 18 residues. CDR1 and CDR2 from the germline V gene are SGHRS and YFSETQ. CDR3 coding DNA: TGCGCCAGCAGCTTAGTTCTGGCCAACATTGGGACAAGATTAGGCTACACCTTC. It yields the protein CASSLVLANIGTRLGYTF.

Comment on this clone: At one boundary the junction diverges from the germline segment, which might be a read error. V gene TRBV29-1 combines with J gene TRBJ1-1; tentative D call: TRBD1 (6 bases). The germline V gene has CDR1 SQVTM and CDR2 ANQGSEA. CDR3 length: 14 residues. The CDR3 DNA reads TGCAGCGTCGAAGGGGGAAAGAGGGACACTGAAGCTTTCTTT. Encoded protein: CSVEGGKRDTEAFF.

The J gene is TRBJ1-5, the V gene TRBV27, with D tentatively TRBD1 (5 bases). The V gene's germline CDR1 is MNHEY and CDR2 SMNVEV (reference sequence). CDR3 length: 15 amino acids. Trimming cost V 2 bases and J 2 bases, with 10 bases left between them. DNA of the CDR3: TGTGCCAGCAGTTTAGGGGCTGGGGGCAATCAGCCCCAGCATTTT. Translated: CASSLGAGGNQPQHF.